This TCR beta chain is drawn from a study of immune evolution from preneoplasia to lung adenocarcinoma. General study findings and limits: Later-stage lesions seemingly showed higher T cell density and diversity than normal lung. Top clone share appeared to fall from AAH through AIS, MIA, adenocarcinoma.

Patient tissue came from resections in Japan or China, 2014–2017. Histologic diagnosis was independently verified by two lung pathologists. Concerning this clone itself: Its specificity is unknown.

Data came from immunoSEQ multiplex PCR; TCRdb stores just in-frame clones and leaves some out. The sample holds several thousand clones; about four fifths are singletons and the top ten take about 6.5%. The CDR3 covers 14 residues. Germline-derived CDR1 and CDR2 are SGHTA and FQGNSA. The J segment lost 6 bases and the V segment lost 1 base, leaving 3 bases of the junction unmatched. This receptor was taken from a person aged 65 to 85 with lung adenocarcinoma. The sequenced material came from FFPE adjacent normal lung tissue. This chain connects TRBV7-2 to TRBJ1-5, with 7 bases that match TRBD1. CDR3 nucleotides: TGTGCCAGCAGCTTAGGACAGGGCGGTCAGCCCCAGCATTTT. Translation gives CASSLGQGGQPQHF.